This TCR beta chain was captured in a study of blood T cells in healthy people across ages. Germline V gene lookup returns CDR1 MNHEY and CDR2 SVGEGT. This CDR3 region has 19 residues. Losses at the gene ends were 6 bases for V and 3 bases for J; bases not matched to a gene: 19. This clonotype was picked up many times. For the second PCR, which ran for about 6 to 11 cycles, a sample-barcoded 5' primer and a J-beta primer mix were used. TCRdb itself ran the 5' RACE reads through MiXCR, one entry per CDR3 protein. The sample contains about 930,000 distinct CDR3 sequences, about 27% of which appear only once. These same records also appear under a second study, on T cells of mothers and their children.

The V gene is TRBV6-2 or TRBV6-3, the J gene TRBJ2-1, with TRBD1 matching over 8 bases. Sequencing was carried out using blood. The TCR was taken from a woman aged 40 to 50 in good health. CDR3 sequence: CASRRLGTGSVNHYNEQFF. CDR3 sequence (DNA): TGTGCCAGCAGACGACTCGGGACAGGTTCAGTAAATCACTACAATGAGCAGTTCTTC.